The 26 T cell receptor beta chains reported below all come from one sample, sequenced in a study of T cell clones after liver transplantation. Sequencing was performed with immunoSEQ multiplex PCR; in TCRdb, only in-frame clones are kept and a portion is missing. The data hold around 77,000 clones, with around 80% observed a single time. Specimen: CD4+ T cells from blood, collected 12 months after liver transplant. All receptors derive from a human patient who received a liver transplant. Some of the T cells may derive from the graft donor.

V usage is TRBV19 and J usage is TRBJ1-3; 8 bases are shared with TRBD1. The CDR3 runs to 14 residues. J gave up 2 bases and V 5 bases, and 2 bases lay outside the gene matches. Germline CDR1 and CDR2: LNHDA and SQIVND (reference sequence). CDR3 amino acids: CASSPQGAGNTIYF. CDR3 sequence (DNA): TGTGCCAGTAGTCCACAGGGGGCTGGAAACACCATATATTTT.

The CDR3 DNA sequence: TGTGCCAGCAGGGAGACAGGGGGGATCTATGGCTACACCTTC. Protein: CASRETGGIYGYTF. The chain couples TRBV6-6 to TRBJ1-2; 9 bases are shared with TRBD1. CDR1 and CDR2 from the germline V gene are MNHNY and SVGAGI (reference sequence). With 6 bases clipped from V and 4 bases from J, the junction kept 6 bases outside the gene matches. This CDR3 is built from 14 residues.

V and J are TRBV28 and TRBJ1-5; possibly TRBD1 for D (5 bases). Trimming removed 6 bases at V and 3 bases at J, with 15 bases between. The CDR3 runs to 15 residues. Germline CDR1 and CDR2: MDHEN and SYDVKM. The CDR3 loop is CASRLGGDFNQPQHF. CDR3 in DNA: TGTGCCAGCAGGCTGGGAGGGGACTTCAATCAGCCCCAGCATTTT.

The chain couples TRBV29-1 to TRBJ1-1; 8 bases are a match to TRBD1. Per germline, CDR1 SQVTM and CDR2 ANQGSEA. The CDR3 spans 12 residues. V shed 7 bases, J shed 3 bases, and the junction held 4 bases outside the gene matches. The CDR3, as DNA: TGCAGCGCACGACAGGGGTACACTGAAGCTTTCTTT. Its protein product is CSARQGYTEAFF.

V gene TRBV5-6 combines with J gene TRBJ2-7; a possible D gene is TRBD2 (5 bases). CDR1 and CDR2 from the germline V gene are SGHDT and YYEEEE. The CDR3 spans 14 residues. Trimming removed 0 bases at V and 1 base at J, with 8 bases between. The CDR3 here is CASSLGRASYEQYF. In nucleotides, the CDR3 is TGTGCCAGCAGCTTGGGGCGGGCTTCCTACGAGCAGTACTTC.

This rearrangement joins TRBV7-8 to TRBJ2-1; 12 bases line up with TRBD2. This CDR3 has 16 amino acids. The germline V gene encodes CDR1 SGHVS and CDR2 FQNEAQ. The ends lost 5 bases at V and 9 bases at J; junction bases unmatched: 11. Here the CDR3 DNA reads TGTGCCAGCAGCCGACTGACTAGCGGGAGTCTTAGTGAGCAGTTCTTC. Amino acids: CASSRLTSGSLSEQFF.

The rearrangement joins TRBV18 to TRBJ1-2; 8 bases line up with TRBD1. J gave up 8 bases and V 3 bases, and 20 bases lay outside the gene matches. CDR3 length: 18 amino acids. From germline, CDR1 is KGHSH and CDR2 LQKENI. CDR3 sequence reads: CASSPSRNRGKASMGYTF. CDR3 DNA sequence: TGTGCCAGCTCACCGTCCAGAAACAGGGGGAAGGCTTCGATGGGCTACACCTTC. Full variable domain (outside the CDR3, taken from reference TRBV18 and TRBJ1-2): NAGVMQNPRHLVRRRGQEARLRCSPMKGHSHVYWYRQLPEEGLKFMVYLQKENIIDESGMPKERFSAEFPKEGPSILRIQQVVRGDSAAYFCASSPSRNRGKASMGYTFGSGTRLTVV.

The genes are TRBV28 and TRBJ1-2, with a tentative D call TRBD1 (5 bases). V dropped 2 bases and J dropped 5 bases, with 6 bases sitting between them. Germline V gene lookup returns CDR1 MDHEN and CDR2 SYDVKM. The CDR3 has 12 amino acids. The CDR3 nucleotides read TGTGCCAGCAGTTTACCAGGGTATGGCTACACCTTC. Amino acid sequence: CASSLPGYGYTF.

V and J are TRBV7-2 and TRBJ1-5; D gene unclear. The V gene's germline CDR1 is SGHTA and CDR2 FQGNSA. With 0 bases removed from V and 2 bases from J, the gap between germline ends came to 8 bases. There are 15 residues in the CDR3. CDR3 sequence (DNA): TGTGCCAGCAGCTTAGCCGACGGACGCAATCAGCCCCAGCATTTT. Amino acid sequence: CASSLADGRNQPQHF.

The chain has TRBV7-9 and TRBJ2-7, with TRBD2 as a possible D gene (6 bases). The germline V gene has CDR1 SEHNR and CDR2 FQNEAQ (reference sequence). This CDR3 comprises 15 residues. Trimming removed 5 bases from V and 3 bases from J, with 17 bases in between. Here the CDR3 reads CASSEQTGEGYEQYF. The CDR3 coding sequence is TGTGCCAGCAGCGAACAGACGGGAGAAGGCTACGAGCAGTACTTC.

This clone was observed a few times. The chain employs TRBV11-2 and TRBJ2-5; no clear D. The length of the CDR3 is 15 residues. Trimming removed 4 bases at V and 0 bases at J, with 12 bases between. Germline CDR1 SGHAT, CDR2 FQNNGV. CDR3 in DNA: TGTGCCAGCAGCTCGCGCCGGGCCAACCAAGAGACCCAGTACTTC. It specifies CASSSRRANQETQYF. Full variable domain (rest looked up from reference TRBV11-2 and TRBJ2-5): EAGVAQSPRYKIIEKRQSVAFWCNPISGHATLYWYQQILGQGPKLLIQFQNNGVVDDSQLPKDRFSAERLKGVDSTLKIQPAKLEDSAVYLCASSSRRANQETQYFGPGTRLLVL.

The V gene is TRBV6-1, the J gene TRBJ1-5; no reliable D call. Trimming removed 0 bases from V and 0 bases from J, with 6 bases in between. CDR1 is MNHNS, CDR2 SASEGT, per germline. The CDR3 extends over 15 amino acids. The CDR3 DNA sequence: TGTGCCAGCAGTGAAGCAGTACATAGCAATCAGCCCCAGCATTTT. This sequence encodes CASSEAVHSNQPQHF.

The chain employs TRBV18 and TRBJ1-1; 9 bases fit TRBD1. Germline CDR1 is KGHSH and CDR2 is LQKENI. The CDR3 runs to 15 residues. J lost 2 bases, V lost 6 bases, and 7 bases had no gene match. CDR3 residues: CASSGGQGPNTEAFF. The DNA for the CDR3 is TGTGCCAGCTCGGGCGGACAGGGGCCTAACACTGAAGCTTTCTTT.

The gene calls are TRBV5-1 and TRBJ2-5; 9 bases line up with TRBD1. From germline, CDR1 is SGHRS and CDR2 YFSETQ. V shed 2 bases and J 5 bases; nucleotides not matched to a gene: 1. The CDR3 is 13 amino acids. The CDR3 region is CASSLQGAETQYF. CDR3 nucleotides: TGCGCCAGCAGCTTACAGGGGGCGGAGACCCAGTACTTC.

CDR3 amino acids: CASSVRENTEAFF. CDR3 nucleotide sequence: TGTGCCAGCAGCGTAAGAGAGAACACTGAAGCTTTCTTT. This sequence joins TRBV9 and TRBJ1-1; no reliable D call. V lost 1 base, J lost 1 base, and 5 bases lay in between. Per the germline V gene, CDR1 is SGDLS and CDR2 is YYNGEE. This CDR3 region has 13 residues.

V gene TRBV5-1 combines with J gene TRBJ2-7, with 10 bases identical to TRBD1. CDR3 length equals 17 residues. CDR1 and CDR2 (germline): SGHRS, YFSETQ. Trimming removed 3 bases from V and 0 bases from J; junction bases left unmatched: 9. This CDR3 is CASSSTLGQGPSYEQYF. The CDR3 DNA sequence: TGCGCCAGCAGCTCCACTCTGGGACAGGGGCCCTCCTACGAGCAGTACTTC.

There are a few counts of this clone. The gene calls are TRBV28 and TRBJ2-1, with TRBD2 matching 8 bases. Germline V CDR1 and CDR2: MDHEN, SYDVKM. Trimming took 7 bases from V and 10 from J; bases not matched to a gene: 6. This CDR3 spans 12 amino acids. DNA for the CDR3: TGTGCCAGCAACCTAGCGGGCTGGGAGCAGTTCTTC. It specifies CASNLAGWEQFF.

About this clone itself: Other DNA sequences within the sample encode an identical CDR3. This chain joins TRBV18 and TRBJ1-1; D is unclear. The CDR3 extends over 13 amino acids. Trimming shortened V by 1 base and J by 0 bases, and 3 bases separated the two germline ends. Germline loops: CDR1 KGHSH, CDR2 LQKENI. For the CDR3, the DNA is TGTGCCAGCTCACCACAGTTGAACACTGAAGCTTTCTTT. This codes for CASSPQLNTEAFF.

This chain links TRBV19 with TRBJ2-1; D is ambiguous. The CDR3 covers 12 residues. CDR1 and CDR2 from the germline V gene are LNHDA and SQIVND (reference sequence). Trimming pared 5 bases from V and 6 bases from J, leaving 8 bases between. In DNA, the CDR3 is TGTGCCAGTAGTCCAGTCTCCAATGAGCAGTTCTTC. This encodes CASSPVSNEQFF. The full variable domain, in which reference TRBV19 and TRBJ2-1 provide the parts outside the CDR3, is DGGITQSPKYLFRKEGQNVTLSCEQNLNHDAMYWYRQDPGQGLRLIYYSQIVNDFQKGDIAEGYSVSREKKESFPLTVTSAQKNPTAFYLCASSPVSNEQFFGPGTRLTVL.

This chain connects TRBV6-1 to TRBJ1-2; 10 bases are a match to TRBD1. The CDR3 has 17 residues. Germline trimming cut 4 bases from V and 4 bases from J; bases unmatched to any gene: 12. Germline values: CDR1 MNHNS, CDR2 SASEGT. The CDR3 nucleotides are TGTGCCAGCAGTGGGTTCCGACAGGGGGCGCGTGGCTATGGCTACACCTTC. This codes for CASSGFRQGARGYGYTF.

The chain joins TRBV28 to TRBJ2-5, with a tentative D call TRBD2 (5 bases). Trimming pared 7 bases from V and 4 bases from J, leaving 22 bases between. The CDR3 is 16 amino acids. CDR1 and CDR2 (germline): MDHEN, SYDVKM. Here the CDR3 reads CASNHFEAGPGETQYF. The CDR3 DNA reads TGTGCCAGCAACCATTTCGAGGCGGGTCCAGGAGAGACCCAGTACTTC.

V gene TRBV5-1 combines with J gene TRBJ1-1; a possible D gene is TRBD1 (5 bases). Germline V gene data show CDR1 as SGHRS and CDR2 as YFSETQ. This CDR3 has 14 amino acids. V lost 2 bases and J lost 6, with 14 bases in between. The CDR3 nucleotides are TGCGCCAGCAGCTTAGGGACGGACTGGGCTGAAGCTTTCTTT. Encoded protein: CASSLGTDWAEAFF. The whole variable domain, filled in from reference TRBV5-1 and TRBJ1-1, reads KAGVTQTPRYLIKTRGQQVTLSCSPISGHRSVSWYQQTPGQGLQFLFEYFSETQRNKGNFPGRFSGRQFSNSRSEMNVSTLELGDSALYLCASSLGTDWAEAFFGQGTRLTVV.

This chain connects TRBV30 to TRBJ1-5, with D uncertain. V was cut by 3 bases and J by 9 bases, with 12 bases left in between. The V gene's germline CDR1 is GTSNPN and CDR2 SVGIG (reference sequence). CDR3 size: 12 residues. In DNA form, the CDR3 reads TGTGCCTGGAGGAGGGCGACGGGGCCCCAGCATTTT. Its translation: CAWRRATGPQHF.

The gene calls are TRBV18 and TRBJ1-1, with D perhaps TRBD1 (6 bases). The length of the CDR3 is 16 residues. Germline values: CDR1 KGHSH, CDR2 LQKENI. Trimming pared 2 bases from V and 0 bases from J, leaving 13 bases between. In nucleotides, the CDR3 is TGTGCCAGCTCACCAACAGGGAGGGGAGTGAACACTGAAGCTTTCTTT. It yields the protein CASSPTGRGVNTEAFF.

The chain employs TRBV18 and TRBJ1-3, with 10 bases matching TRBD1. J lost 4 bases, V lost 3 bases, and 6 bases had no gene match. The V gene's germline CDR1 is KGHSH and CDR2 LQKENI. CDR3 size: 16 residues. In nucleotides, the CDR3 is TGTGCCAGCTCACCGGCCGGGACAGGGGAAGGAAACACCATATATTTT. Its translation: CASSPAGTGEGNTIYF.

CDR3 nucleotides: TGTGCCAGCAGCTTACCAGGACAGGCACAAGCTTTCTTT. Translated, it gives CASSLPGQAQAFF. This sequence joins TRBV13 and TRBJ1-1; TRBD1 aligns across 7 bases. Trimming took 2 bases from V and 9 from J; bases not matched to a gene: 6. Germline lookup yields CDR1 PRHDT and CDR2 FYEKMQ (reference sequence). This CDR3 comprises 13 residues.